The present entry profiles one TCR beta chain with its context. Its target is unknown. The data were produced by immunoSEQ multiplex PCR, yet TCRdb's version contains in-frame clones alone and is incomplete. The sample shows over 3,500 clones, 70% to 80% of them seen only once. This sample stems from a study of PD-1 blockade in classical Hodgkin lymphoma. Study-wide points: Prior therapy or disease activity may underlie the repertoire differences, whose causes remain undefined.

After autologous stem cell transplantation all patients relapsed, and prior brentuximab vedotin exposure differed between cohorts. Isolation of CD8+ T cells from thawed PBMCs used magnetic negative selection. Trimming cost V 7 bases and J 6 bases, with 19 bases left between them. The germline V gene has CDR1 MDHEN and CDR2 SYDVKM. The CDR3 spans 15 residues. The input for sequencing was CD8+ T cells from blood, taken at baseline. The chain recombines TRBV28 with TRBJ1-5, with a weak D call TRBD1 (5 bases). The sequence derives from a human donor with classical Hodgkin lymphoma. CDR3 bases: TGTGCCAGCACCCGGGGGTACCGGGAGACTCAGCCCCAGCATTTT. Its translation is CASTRGYRETQPQHF.